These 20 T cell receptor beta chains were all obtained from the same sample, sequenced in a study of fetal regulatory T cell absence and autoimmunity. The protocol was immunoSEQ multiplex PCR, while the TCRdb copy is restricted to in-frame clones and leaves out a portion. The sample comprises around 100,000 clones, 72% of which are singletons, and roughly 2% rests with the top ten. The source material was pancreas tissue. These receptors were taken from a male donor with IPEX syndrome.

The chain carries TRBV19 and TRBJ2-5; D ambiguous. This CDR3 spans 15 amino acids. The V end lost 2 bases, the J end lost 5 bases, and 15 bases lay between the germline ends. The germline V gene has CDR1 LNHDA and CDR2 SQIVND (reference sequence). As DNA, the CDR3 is TGTGCCAGTAGTATATGGCCGACGGGTCAGGAGACCCAGTACTTC. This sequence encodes CASSIWPTGQETQYF.

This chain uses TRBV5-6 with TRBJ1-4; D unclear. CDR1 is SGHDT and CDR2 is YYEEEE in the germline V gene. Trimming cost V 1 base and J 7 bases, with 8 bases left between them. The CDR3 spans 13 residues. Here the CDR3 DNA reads TGTGCCAGCAGCTTGAGTTTGCGTGAAAAACTGTTTTTT. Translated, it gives CASSLSLREKLFF.

The DNA of the CDR3 is TGTGCCAGCAGCTTGTCCATGAGGGACACTGAAGCTTTCTTT. Encoded protein: CASSLSMRDTEAFF. V gene TRBV5-6 combines with J gene TRBJ1-1; D ambiguous. The ends were cut back, 1 base at V and 3 bases at J, with 10 bases in the middle. Per the germline V gene, CDR1 is SGHDT and CDR2 is YYEEEE. The CDR3 consists of 14 residues.

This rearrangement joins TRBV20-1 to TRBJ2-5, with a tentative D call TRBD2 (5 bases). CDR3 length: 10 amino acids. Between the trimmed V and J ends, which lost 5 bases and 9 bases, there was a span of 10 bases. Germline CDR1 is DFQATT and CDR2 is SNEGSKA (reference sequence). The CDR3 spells CSAARRAQYF. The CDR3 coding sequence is TGCAGTGCTGCGCGGCGGGCCCAGTACTTC.

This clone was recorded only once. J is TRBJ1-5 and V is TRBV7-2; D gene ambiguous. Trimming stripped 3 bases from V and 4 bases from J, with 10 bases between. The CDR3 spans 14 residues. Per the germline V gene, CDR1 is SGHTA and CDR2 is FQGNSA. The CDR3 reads CASSLGRWNQPQHF. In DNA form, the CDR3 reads TGTGCCAGCAGCTTGGGGAGGTGGAATCAGCCCCAGCATTTT.

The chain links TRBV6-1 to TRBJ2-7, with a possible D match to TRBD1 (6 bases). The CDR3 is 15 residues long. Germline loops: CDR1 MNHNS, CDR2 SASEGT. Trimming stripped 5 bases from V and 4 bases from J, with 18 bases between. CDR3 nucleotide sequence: TGTGCCAGCAGTTCGATTCAGGGGATATTATACGAGCAGTACTTC. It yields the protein CASSSIQGILYEQYF.

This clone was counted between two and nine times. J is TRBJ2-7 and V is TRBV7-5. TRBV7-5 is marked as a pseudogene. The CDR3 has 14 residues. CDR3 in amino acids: CVRSVLGASYEQYF. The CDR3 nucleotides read TGTGTCAGAAGCGTGTTAGGCGCCTCCTACGAGCAGTACTTC.

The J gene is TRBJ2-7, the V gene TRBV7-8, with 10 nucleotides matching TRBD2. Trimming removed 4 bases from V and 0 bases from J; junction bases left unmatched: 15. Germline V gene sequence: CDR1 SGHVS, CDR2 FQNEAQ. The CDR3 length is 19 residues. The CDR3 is CASSSPGLAFPLISYEQYF. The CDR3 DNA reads TGTGCCAGCAGCTCGCCGGGACTAGCGTTTCCTCTCATCTCCTACGAGCAGTACTTC.

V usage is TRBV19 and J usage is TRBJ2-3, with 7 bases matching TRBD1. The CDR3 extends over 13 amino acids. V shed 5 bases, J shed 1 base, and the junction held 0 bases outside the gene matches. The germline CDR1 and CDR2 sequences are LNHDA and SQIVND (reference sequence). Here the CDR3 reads CASSDRGTDTQYF. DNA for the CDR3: TGTGCCAGTAGTGACAGGGGCACAGATACGCAGTATTTT.

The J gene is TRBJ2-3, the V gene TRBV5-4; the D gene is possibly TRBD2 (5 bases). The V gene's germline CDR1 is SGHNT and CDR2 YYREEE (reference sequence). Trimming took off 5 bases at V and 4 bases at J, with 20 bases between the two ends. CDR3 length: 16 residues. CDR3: CASRGSGISRSDTQYF. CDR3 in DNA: TGTGCCAGCAGGGGTTCCGGGATCTCAAGATCAGATACGCAGTATTTT.

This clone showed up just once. The CDR3 spells CASSASGYEQYF. The CDR3 DNA follows: TGTGCCAGCAGTGCTAGCGGCTACGAGCAGTACTTC. The gene calls are TRBV6-1 and TRBJ2-7; 7 bases are a match to TRBD2. The V gene end was trimmed by 4 bases and the J gene end by 3 bases; junction bases not matched to a gene: 0. The CDR3 spans 12 residues. Germline CDR1 is MNHNS and CDR2 is SASEGT.

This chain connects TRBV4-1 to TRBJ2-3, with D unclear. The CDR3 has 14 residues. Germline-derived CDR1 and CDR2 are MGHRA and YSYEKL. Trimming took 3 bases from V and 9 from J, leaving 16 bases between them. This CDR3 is CASSQAFKGRTQYF. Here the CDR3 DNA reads TGCGCCAGCAGCCAGGCCTTCAAAGGGCGGACGCAGTATTTT.

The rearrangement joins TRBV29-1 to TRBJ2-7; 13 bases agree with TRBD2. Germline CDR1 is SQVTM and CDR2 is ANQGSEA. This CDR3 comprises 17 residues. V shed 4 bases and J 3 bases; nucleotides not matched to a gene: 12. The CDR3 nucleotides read TGCAGCGTTGCCCGTGGACTAGCGGGAGTCCGCAGCTACGAGCAGTACTTC. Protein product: CSVARGLAGVRSYEQYF.

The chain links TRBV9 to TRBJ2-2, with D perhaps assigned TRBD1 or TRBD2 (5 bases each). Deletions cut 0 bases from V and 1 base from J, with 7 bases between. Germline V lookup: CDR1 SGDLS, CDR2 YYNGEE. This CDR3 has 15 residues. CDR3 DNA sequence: TGTGCCAGCAGCGTAGGGGGGTTGAACACCGGGGAGCTGTTTTTT. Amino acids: CASSVGGLNTGELFF.

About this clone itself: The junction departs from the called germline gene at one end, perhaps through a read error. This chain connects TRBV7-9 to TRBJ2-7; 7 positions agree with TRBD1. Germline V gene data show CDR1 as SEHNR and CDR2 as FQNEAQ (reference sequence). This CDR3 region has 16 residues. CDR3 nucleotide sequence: TGTGCCAGCAGTTTAGGGGGACAGCCAGGAGGCTACGAGCAGTACTTC. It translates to CASSLGGQPGGYEQYF. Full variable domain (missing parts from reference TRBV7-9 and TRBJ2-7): DTGVSQNPRHKITKRGQNVTFRCDPISEHNRLYWYRQTLGQGPEFLTYFQNEAQLEKSRLLSDRFSAERPKGSFSTLEIQRTEQGDSAMYLCASSLGGQPGGYEQYFGPGTRLTVT.

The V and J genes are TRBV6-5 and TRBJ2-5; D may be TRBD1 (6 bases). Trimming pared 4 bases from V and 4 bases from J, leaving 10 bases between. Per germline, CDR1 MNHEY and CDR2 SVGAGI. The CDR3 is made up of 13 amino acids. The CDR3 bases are TGTGCCAGCAGTTCCGGGACAACAGAGACCCAGTACTTC. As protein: CASSSGTTETQYF.

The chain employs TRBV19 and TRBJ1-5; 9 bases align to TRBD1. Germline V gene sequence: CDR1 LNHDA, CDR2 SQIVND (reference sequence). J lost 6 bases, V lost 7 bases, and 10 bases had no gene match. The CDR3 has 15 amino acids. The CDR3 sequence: CASTQPRQGGQPQHF. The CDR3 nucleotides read TGTGCCAGTACCCAACCCCGACAGGGGGGTCAGCCCCAGCATTTT.

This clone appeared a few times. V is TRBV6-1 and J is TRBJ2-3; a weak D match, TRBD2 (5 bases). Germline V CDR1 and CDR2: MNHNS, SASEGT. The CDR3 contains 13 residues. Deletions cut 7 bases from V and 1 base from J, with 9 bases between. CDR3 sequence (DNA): TGTGCCAGCACGAGCGGTCGCACAGATACGCAGTATTTT. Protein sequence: CASTSGRTDTQYF.

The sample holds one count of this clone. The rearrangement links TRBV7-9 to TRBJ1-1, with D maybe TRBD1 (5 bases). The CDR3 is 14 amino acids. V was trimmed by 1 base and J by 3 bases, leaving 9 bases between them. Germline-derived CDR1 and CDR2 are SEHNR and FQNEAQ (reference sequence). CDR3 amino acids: CASSLVSGDTEAFF. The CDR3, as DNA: TGTGCCAGCAGCTTAGTATCGGGGGACACTGAAGCTTTCTTT.

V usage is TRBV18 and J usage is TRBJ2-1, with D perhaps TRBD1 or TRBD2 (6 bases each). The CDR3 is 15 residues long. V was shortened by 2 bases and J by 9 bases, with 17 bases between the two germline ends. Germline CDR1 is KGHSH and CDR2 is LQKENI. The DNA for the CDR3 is TGTGCCAGCTCACCAGGGGGGCCTAGCAGGGGTGAGCAGTTCTTC. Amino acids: CASSPGGPSRGEQFF.